The 27 T cell receptor beta chains reported below all come from one sample, sequenced in a study of CD8 T cells in Susac syndrome. The RNA input was roughly 0.45 to 1 ug, and it was reverse transcribed with random hexamers. TCRdb re-called the immunoSEQ multiplex PCR reads through MiXCR, storing one row per CDR3 protein. The sample holds fewer than 250,000 distinct CDR3 sequences, around nine tenths seen once. Sequences were obtained from CD8+ T cells from PBMCs. The receptors here all came from a human donor with multiple sclerosis.

V gene TRBV6-5 combines with J gene TRBJ2-7; D is undetermined. Trimming left V 6 bases short and J 3 bases short, with 15 bases between. Germline V gene lookup returns CDR1 MNHEY and CDR2 SVGAGI. There are 14 residues in the CDR3. CDR3 loop: CASSIDPRYYEQYF. CDR3 in DNA: TGTGCCAGCAGCATCGACCCTCGCTACTACGAGCAGTACTTC.

The chain carries TRBV18 and TRBJ2-4; no firm D call. The CDR3 is 16 residues long. Deletions cut 6 bases from V and 0 bases from J, with 15 bases between. In germline, CDR1 is KGHSH, CDR2 LQKENI. The CDR3 DNA sequence: TGTGCCAGCTCTCATTCCACGGATCTAGCCAAAAACATTCAGTACTTC. This sequence encodes CASSHSTDLAKNIQYF.

The chain is built from TRBV4-1 and TRBJ1-2, with TRBD1 as a possible D gene (5 bases). The CDR3 runs to 14 residues. Germline V CDR1 and CDR2: MGHRA, YSYEKL. With 5 bases removed from V and 0 bases from J, the gap between germline ends came to 10 bases. Here the CDR3 DNA reads TGCGCCAGCAGCTCCGCGGGGGCTAACTATGGCTACACCTTC. The encoded protein is CASSSAGANYGYTF.

This chain links TRBV29-1 with TRBJ1-2, with D possibly being TRBD1 (5 bases). Between the trimmed V and J ends, which lost 7 bases and 4 bases, there was a span of 19 bases. Looked up from germline, CDR1 is SQVTM and CDR2 is ANQGSEA. The CDR3 is 14 amino acids. The DNA of the CDR3 is TGCAGCGGCGGACCCCTGGGACCGGTCTATGGCTACACCTTC. Residues: CSGGPLGPVYGYTF.

The chain has TRBV2 and TRBJ1-4, with D possibly TRBD1 on 5 matching bases. Germline loops: CDR1 SNHLY, CDR2 FYNNEI. CDR3 length: 13 amino acids. The germline V and J ends were trimmed by 8 bases and 5 bases, with 12 bases remaining between them. The CDR3 sequence: CASRDSSNEKLFF. CDR3 bases: TGTGCCAGCCGCGACAGCTCGAATGAAAAACTGTTTTTT.

The chain has TRBV5-4 and TRBJ1-6, with D possibly TRBD1 on 6 matching bases. Germline V gene data show CDR1 as SGHNT and CDR2 as YYREEE (reference sequence). V lost 7 bases to trimming and J lost 7 bases, with 12 bases between them. The CDR3 loop spans 13 amino acids. The CDR3 loop is CASGPGGNSPLHF. The CDR3 DNA follows: TGTGCCAGCGGACCGGGGGGCAATTCACCCCTCCACTTT.

This sequence joins TRBV29-1 and TRBJ1-3; D unclear. The CDR3 spans 11 residues. Germline V CDR1 and CDR2: SQVTM, ANQGSEA. V lost 7 bases and J 10 bases, leaving 14 bases between the germline ends. CDR3 nucleotide sequence: TGCAGCGCTGGCCTTGGGAATACCATATATTTT. Translated, it gives CSAGLGNTIYF.

This clonotype was seen a single time. The chain links TRBV14 to TRBJ2-3; D could derive from TRBD1 or TRBD2 (5 bases each). This CDR3 contains 14 residues. Germline CDR1 and CDR2: SGHDN and FVKESK. V lost 7 bases and J lost 0, with 11 bases in between. CDR3 sequence (DNA): TGTGCCAGCACGAGAGGGGCGAGCACAGATACGCAGTATTTT. Its translation: CASTRGASTDTQYF.

This CDR3 reads CASSSLGLADAREQYF. DNA of the CDR3: TGTGCCAGCAGCTCACTGGGACTAGCGGATGCGCGGGAGCAGTACTTC. The gene calls are TRBV7-3 and TRBJ2-7; TRBD2 agrees at 11 bases. CDR1 is SGHTA and CDR2 is FQGTGA in the germline V gene. This CDR3 has 16 residues. The V segment lost 4 bases and the J segment 7 bases; nucleotides outside the gene matches: 12.

CDR3 sequence: CASSPGQLVREKLFF. Written as DNA, the CDR3 is TGTGCCAGCAGCCCGGGACAGTTGGTTAGGGAAAAACTGTTTTTT. The chain links TRBV27 to TRBJ1-4; TRBD1 matches at 7 bases. J was trimmed by 8 bases and V by 6 bases; bases with no gene match: 12. This CDR3 has 15 residues. CDR1 MNHEY and CDR2 SMNVEV come from the germline V gene (reference sequence).

The rearrangement links TRBV5-4 to TRBJ1-1, with TRBD1 as a possible D gene (6 bases). Trimming pared 2 bases from V and 5 bases from J, leaving 16 bases between. Germline CDR1 is SGHNT and CDR2 is YYREEE (reference sequence). CDR3 size: 15 residues. The CDR3 DNA sequence: TGTGCCAGCAGCTTTCTTGGACAGAAGTGGACTGAAGCTTTCTTT. Translation gives CASSFLGQKWTEAFF.

This chain joins TRBV19 and TRBJ1-1; D may be TRBD1 (6 bases). The CDR3 covers 13 residues. V was cut by 3 bases and J by 6 bases, with 11 bases left in between. Germline CDR1 is LNHDA and CDR2 is SQIVND (reference sequence). In nucleotides, the CDR3 is TGTGCCAGTAGTATGATTGGGGGGCCTGAAGCTTTCTTT. It is translated as CASSMIGGPEAFF. The complete variable domain, with remaining parts taken from reference TRBV19 and TRBJ1-1, reads DGGITQSPKYLFRKEGQNVTLSCEQNLNHDAMYWYRQDPGQGLRLIYYSQIVNDFQKGDIAEGYSVSREKKESFPLTVTSAQKNPTAFYLCASSMIGGPEAFFGQGTRLTVV.

The chain is built from TRBV15 and TRBJ1-1; no clear D. The CDR3 contains 13 residues. The V gene lost 5 bases and the J gene lost 0 bases, with 7 bases spanning the gap. CDR1 LNHNV and CDR2 YYDKDF come from the germline V gene (reference sequence). CDR3 in amino acids: CATSGRLNTEAFF. The CDR3 DNA sequence: TGTGCCACCAGCGGCCGATTGAACACTGAAGCTTTCTTT.

V is TRBV3-1 and J is TRBJ1-4; possible D gene TRBD1, 6 bases. The CDR3 spans 16 residues. In germline, CDR1 is LGHDT, CDR2 YNNKEL (reference sequence). V shed 0 bases and J shed 7 bases, with 15 bases lying between them. CDR3 loop: CASSQEAGAPGEKLFF. CDR3 bases: TGTGCCAGCAGCCAAGAGGCAGGGGCGCCGGGTGAAAAACTGTTTTTT.

V usage is TRBV3-1 and J usage is TRBJ2-7; TRBD2 matches at 11 bases. The CDR3 loop spans 16 amino acids. CDR1 is LGHDT, CDR2 YNNKEL, per germline (reference sequence). With V trimmed by 0 bases and J by 7 bases, 8 bases remained unmatched. The CDR3, as DNA: TGTGCCAGCAGCCAAGAAAGGGGACTAGCGGTGAGAGAGCAGTACTTC. Protein: CASSQERGLAVREQYF.

The chain combines TRBV4-3 with TRBJ2-7; 8 bases line up with TRBD1. Trimming at V came to 3 bases and at J to 7 bases, leaving 8 bases not matched to a gene. Germline V lookup: CDR1 LGHNA, CDR2 YSLEER. The CDR3 has 14 amino acids. The CDR3 here is CASSQGQALGEQYF. The CDR3 bases are TGCGCCAGCAGCCAGGGACAGGCCCTGGGAGAGCAGTACTTC.

The V call is TRBV5-6, the J call TRBJ2-7, with TRBD2 matching over 11 bases. The CDR3 totals 14 residues. Germline-derived CDR1 and CDR2 are SGHDT and YYEEEE. J was trimmed by 5 bases and V by 4 bases; bases with no gene match: 5. CDR3: CASSEGLAVHEQYF. DNA for the CDR3: TGTGCCAGCAGCGAGGGACTAGCGGTCCACGAGCAGTACTTC.

The rearrangement links TRBV7-9 to TRBJ2-1, with TRBD2 matching 12 bases. The J segment lost 8 bases and the V segment lost 4 bases, leaving 6 bases of the junction unmatched. The CDR3 sequence is 15 residues long. Germline lookup yields CDR1 SEHNR and CDR2 FQNEAQ (reference sequence). Here the CDR3 DNA reads TGTGCCAGCAGCTCTAGCGGGAGGGCCTGGGATGAGCAGTTCTTC. Translation: CASSSSGRAWDEQFF.

V usage is TRBV28 and J usage is TRBJ2-7; TRBD2 matches 11 bases. Germline trimming cut 1 base from V and 5 bases from J; bases unmatched to any gene: 7. CDR1 MDHEN and CDR2 SYDVKM come from the germline V gene. The CDR3 contains 16 residues. The CDR3 coding sequence is TGTGCCAGCAGTTTATACGCCGGGACTAGCGGACACGAGCAGTACTTC. Translating gives CASSLYAGTSGHEQYF.

The chain links TRBV7-8 to TRBJ1-2, with D perhaps TRBD1 (5 bases). The germline gives CDR1 SGHVS, CDR2 FQNEAQ. Trimming left V 5 bases short and J 7 bases short, with 17 bases between. This CDR3 has 14 residues. This CDR3 reads CASSLMGRDGGYTF. CDR3 nucleotides: TGTGCCAGCAGCCTCATGGGGCGCGATGGTGGCTACACCTTC.

The chain combines TRBV2 with TRBJ2-7; 12 nucleotides agree with TRBD2. The junction had 2 bases not matched to a gene; V was cut back by 3 bases and J by 2 bases. The CDR3 totals 15 residues. Germline values: CDR1 SNHLY, CDR2 FYNNEI. The CDR3 region is CASSELAGGPYEQYF. The CDR3 nucleotides are TGTGCCAGCAGTGAGCTAGCGGGAGGGCCCTACGAGCAGTACTTC.

The chain employs TRBV2 and TRBJ2-3, with a weak D call TRBD1 (5 bases). Germline V lookup: CDR1 SNHLY, CDR2 FYNNEI. V dropped 5 bases and J dropped 0 bases, with 12 bases sitting between them. There are 15 residues in the CDR3. CDR3 residues: CASSPPTASTDTQYF. CDR3 nucleotides: TGTGCCAGCAGTCCTCCGACAGCTAGCACAGATACGCAGTATTTT.

The J gene is TRBJ2-3, the V gene TRBV6-1; 7 bases fit TRBD1. There are 14 residues in the CDR3. CDR1 and CDR2 (germline): MNHNS, SASEGT. The junction had 5 bases not matched to a gene; V was cut back by 3 bases and J by 5 bases. CDR3 sequence reads: CASSDDRDLDTQYF. CDR3 DNA: TGTGCCAGCAGTGACGACAGGGATTTAGATACGCAGTATTTT.

The J gene is TRBJ1-1, the V gene TRBV2; 7 bases map to TRBD1. The trim removed 5 bases at V and 3 bases at J, leaving 9 bases unmatched. The CDR3 has 15 residues. In germline, CDR1 is SNHLY, CDR2 FYNNEI. This CDR3 is CASSLAGTGDTEAFF. In DNA, the CDR3 is TGTGCCAGCAGTCTAGCCGGTACAGGGGACACTGAAGCTTTCTTT.

This chain uses TRBV6-4 with TRBJ2-3; D is perhaps TRBD2 (6 bases). This CDR3 comprises 15 residues. Looked up from germline, CDR1 is MRHNA and CDR2 is SNTAGT. V lost 2 bases and J 6 bases, leaving 15 bases between the germline ends. CDR3 DNA sequence: TGTGCCAGCAGTGACGGGATAGGGGACTCGGATACGCAGTATTTT. Amino acid sequence: CASSDGIGDSDTQYF.

The chain combines TRBV11-2 with TRBJ2-5; 7 bases line up with TRBD2. The CDR3 length is 14 residues. CDR1 and CDR2 (germline): SGHAT, FQNNGV. V lost 6 bases, J lost 1 base, and 5 bases stayed unmatched. The CDR3 DNA is TGTGCCAGCAGGGCAGCGGGATTCCAAGAGACCCAGTACTTC. Translating gives CASRAAGFQETQYF.

This clonotype was observed a single time. The chain couples TRBV11-1 to TRBJ2-1, with TRBD2 identical over 7 bases. The CDR3 has 16 residues. Losses at the gene ends were 5 bases for V and 3 bases for J; bases not matched to a gene: 10. Germline loops: CDR1 SGHAT, CDR2 FQDESV (reference sequence). The CDR3 DNA sequence: TGTGCCAGCAGCGCTACTAGCGCTATGATCTACAATGAGCAGTTCTTC. Amino acid sequence: CASSATSAMIYNEQFF.